This paragraph reports one TCR beta chain. The antigen is unknown. The sample belongs to a study of T cell responses to AZD1222 COVID-19 vaccine. Findings of the study overall: Only after the peak T cell response were repertoires sampled. Clonal diversity may have been underestimated in mostly white British donors.

Trimming cost V 5 bases and J 0 bases, with 11 bases left between them. Germline assignment: CDR1 LNHDA and CDR2 SQIVND (reference sequence). The CDR3 spans 14 residues. The table came from immunoSEQ multiplex PCR; TCRdb's copy has only in-frame clones and leaves some out. Among 120,000 to 150,000 clones, approximately 89% were seen once, and the ten largest hold roughly 3.5%. The material was peripheral blood, obtained on day 0 of MenACWY control vaccination. The clonotype originates from an adult in good health. This sequence joins TRBV19 and TRBJ2-7; D is ambiguous. The CDR3 is CASSQATISYEQYF. CDR3 DNA sequence: TGTGCCAGTAGTCAAGCGACAATCTCCTACGAGCAGTACTTC.